This T cell receptor beta chain appears in the sequencing data of a study of blood T cell repertoires in COVID-19. On the study more broadly: Sites across the United States, Italy and Spain contributed samples from acute and convalescent COVID-19. T cells, B-cell-depleted T cells, or PBMCs supplied cDNA or gDNA.

In the original analysis: Amplified reference gene primers provided the basis for estimating nucleated cell counts. The protocol was immunoSEQ multiplex PCR, while the TCRdb copy is restricted to in-frame clones and leaves out a portion. V, J and clone size were drawn from that table, and D and trimming were deduced from the DNA. The sample lists about 400,000 clones, approximately 90% occurring once. CDR1 and CDR2 from the germline V gene are MDHEN and SYDVKM. This CDR3 comprises 14 residues. The V and J ends lost 5 bases and 8 bases, in that order; junction bases with no gene match: 6. Specimen: peripheral blood. This chain connects TRBV28 to TRBJ1-6, with 7 bases lining up with TRBD1. The origin of this receptor is a woman in her 30s with acute or convalescent COVID-19. CDR3 coding DNA: TGTGCCAGCAGTCAAGACAGGGTACATTCACCCCTCCACTTT. It encodes CASSQDRVHSPLHF.